This T cell receptor (beta chain) was recorded in a study of OX40 agonist ivuxolimab in advanced cancers. Study context: Treatment of patients was with ivuxolimab, an agonistic anti-OX40 (CD134) antibody.

The germline gives CDR1 SNHLY, CDR2 FYNNEI. Trimming shortened V by 7 bases and J by 6 bases, and 13 bases separated the two germline ends. The CDR3 sequence is 12 residues long. Blood samples were obtained at baseline, cycle 4 day 1, and cycle 7 day 1. The table came from immunoSEQ multiplex PCR; TCRdb's copy has only in-frame clones and leaves some out. The sample includes fewer than 80,000 clones, about 86% of them seen just once. The source was CD4+ or CD8+ T cells sorted from blood, collected in a trial of the OX40 agonist ivuxolimab. This chain uses TRBV2 with TRBJ2-7; D not certain. This clonotype originated in an adult with an advanced solid tumor such as melanoma, head and neck, liver or kidney cancer. CDR3 sequence reads: CASTLRSGEQYF. The CDR3 DNA follows: TGTGCCAGCACTCTCCGATCGGGCGAGCAGTACTTC.